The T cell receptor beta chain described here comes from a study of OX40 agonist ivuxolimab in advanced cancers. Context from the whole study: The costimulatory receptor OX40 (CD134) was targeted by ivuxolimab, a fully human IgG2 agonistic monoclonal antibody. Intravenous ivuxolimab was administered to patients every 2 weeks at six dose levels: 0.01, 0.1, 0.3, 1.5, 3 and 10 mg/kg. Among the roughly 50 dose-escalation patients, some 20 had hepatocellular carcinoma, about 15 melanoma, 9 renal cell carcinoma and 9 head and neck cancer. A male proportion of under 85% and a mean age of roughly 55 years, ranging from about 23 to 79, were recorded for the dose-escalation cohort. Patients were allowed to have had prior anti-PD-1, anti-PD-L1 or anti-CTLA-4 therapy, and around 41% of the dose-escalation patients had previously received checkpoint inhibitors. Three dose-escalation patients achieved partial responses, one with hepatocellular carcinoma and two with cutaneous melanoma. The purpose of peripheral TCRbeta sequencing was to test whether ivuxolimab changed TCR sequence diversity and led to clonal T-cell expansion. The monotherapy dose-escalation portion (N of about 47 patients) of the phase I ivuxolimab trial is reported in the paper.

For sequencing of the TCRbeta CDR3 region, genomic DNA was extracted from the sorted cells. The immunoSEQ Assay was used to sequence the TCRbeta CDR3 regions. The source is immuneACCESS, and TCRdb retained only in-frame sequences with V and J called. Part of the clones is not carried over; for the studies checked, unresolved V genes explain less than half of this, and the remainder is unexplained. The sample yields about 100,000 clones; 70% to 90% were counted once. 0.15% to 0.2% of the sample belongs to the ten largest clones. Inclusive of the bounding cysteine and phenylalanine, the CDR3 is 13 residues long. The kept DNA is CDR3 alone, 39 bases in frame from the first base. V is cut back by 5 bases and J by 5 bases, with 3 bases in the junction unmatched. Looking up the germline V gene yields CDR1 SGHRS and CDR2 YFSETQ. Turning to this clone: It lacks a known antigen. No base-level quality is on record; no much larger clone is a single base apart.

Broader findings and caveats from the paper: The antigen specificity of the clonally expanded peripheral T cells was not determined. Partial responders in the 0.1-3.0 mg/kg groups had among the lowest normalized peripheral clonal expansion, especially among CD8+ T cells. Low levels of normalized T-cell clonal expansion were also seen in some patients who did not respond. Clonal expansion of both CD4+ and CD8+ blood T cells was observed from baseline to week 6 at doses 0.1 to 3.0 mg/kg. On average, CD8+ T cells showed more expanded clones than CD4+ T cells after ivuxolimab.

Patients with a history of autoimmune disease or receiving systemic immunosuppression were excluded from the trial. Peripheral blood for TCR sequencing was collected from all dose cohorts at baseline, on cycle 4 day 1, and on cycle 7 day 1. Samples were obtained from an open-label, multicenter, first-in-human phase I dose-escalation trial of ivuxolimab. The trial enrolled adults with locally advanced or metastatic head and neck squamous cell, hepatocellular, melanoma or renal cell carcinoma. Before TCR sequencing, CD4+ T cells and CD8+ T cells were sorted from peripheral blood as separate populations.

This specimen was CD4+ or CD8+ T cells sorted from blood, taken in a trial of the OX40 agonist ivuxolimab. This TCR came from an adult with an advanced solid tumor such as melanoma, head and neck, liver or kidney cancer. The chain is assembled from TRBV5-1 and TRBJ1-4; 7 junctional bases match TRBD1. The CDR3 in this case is CASRRGQNEKLFF. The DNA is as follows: TGCGCCAGCAGGAGGGGGCAGAATGAAAAACTGTTTTTT. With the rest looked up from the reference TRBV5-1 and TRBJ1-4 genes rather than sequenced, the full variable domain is KAGVTQTPRYLIKTRGQQVTLSCSPISGHRSVSWYQQTPGQGLQFLFEYFSETQRNKGNFPGRFSGRQFSNSRSEMNVSTLELGDSALYLCASRRGQNEKLFFGSGTQLSVL.